The 25 T cell receptor beta chains below all came from one sample that was sequenced in a study of blood T cell repertoires in COVID-19. TCRdb's table, derived via immunoSEQ multiplex PCR, lists solely in-frame clones and lacks some. This sample carries about 220,000 clones, 80% to 90% of them seen once, and the ten largest clones take 5% to 6.5%. Sequenced: peripheral blood. These receptors all stem from a woman between 55 and 75 years old who had recovered from COVID-19.

The chain joins TRBV9 to TRBJ2-1; 9 bases are a match to TRBD2. The CDR3 is 15 residues long. The trim removed 4 bases at V and 6 bases at J, leaving 8 bases unmatched. Germline V gives CDR1 SGDLS, CDR2 YYNGEE. CDR3 residues: CASSLAGGFGNEQFF. CDR3 bases: TGTGCCAGCAGCCTCGCGGGGGGGTTTGGCAATGAGCAGTTCTTC. The full variable domain, completed using reference TRBV9 and TRBJ2-1, is DSGVTQTPKHLITATGQRVTLRCSPRSGDLSVYWYQQSLDQGLQFLIQYYNGEERAKGNILERFSAQQFPDLHSELNLSSLELGDSALYFCASSLAGGFGNEQFFGPGTRLTVL.

The rearrangement joins TRBV7-2 to TRBJ2-5; possible D gene TRBD1, 5 bases. Germline V lookup: CDR1 SGHTA, CDR2 FQGNSA. Between the trimmed V and J ends, which lost 8 bases and 4 bases, there was a span of 17 bases. The CDR3 covers 14 residues. The CDR3 is CASRPPARGETQYF. The CDR3 DNA follows: TGTGCCAGCCGCCCCCCCGCTAGGGGAGAGACCCAGTACTTC.

The chain uses TRBV6-5 and TRBJ1-2; TRBD1 matches at 8 bases. J gave up 3 bases and V 0 bases, and 6 bases lay outside the gene matches. Germline values: CDR1 MNHEY, CDR2 SVGAGI. The CDR3 is 16 residues long. CDR3 protein: CASSYSRAGGDYGYTF. Here the CDR3 DNA reads TGTGCCAGCAGTTACTCGAGGGCAGGGGGCGACTATGGCTACACCTTC.

The chain recombines TRBV5-1 with TRBJ1-1, with D possibly TRBD1 on 5 matching bases. The CDR3 has 16 residues. CDR1 is SGHRS, CDR2 YFSETQ, per germline. V lost 0 bases to trimming and J lost 0 bases, with 12 bases between them. The CDR3 DNA reads TGCGCCAGCAGCTTGGGTCCGGGGGATATGAACACTGAAGCTTTCTTT. Amino acids: CASSLGPGDMNTEAFF.

This clone showed up just once. DNA for the CDR3: TGTGCCAGCTCACCTTATATGGCCCAGGGAGGATACGAGCAGTACTTC. This encodes CASSPYMAQGGYEQYF. The chain recombines TRBV18 with TRBJ2-7; possible D gene TRBD2, 6 bases. Trimming pared 3 bases from V and 4 bases from J, leaving 19 bases between. The germline CDR1 and CDR2 sequences are KGHSH and LQKENI. This CDR3 comprises 16 residues.

The V gene is TRBV6-5, the J gene TRBJ2-1; 7 nucleotides line up with TRBD2. Germline V gene data show CDR1 as MNHEY and CDR2 as SVGAGI. The CDR3 loop spans 15 amino acids. Trimming took 5 bases from V and 7 from J; bases not matched to a gene: 11. The CDR3 loop reads CASSRIQTSKNEQFF. The CDR3 DNA reads TGTGCCAGCAGTAGGATCCAGACTAGCAAGAATGAGCAGTTCTTC.

The gene calls are TRBV3-1 (or the pseudogene TRBV3-2) and TRBJ1-4, with 9 positions matching TRBD1. CDR3 length: 14 amino acids. Looked up from germline, CDR1 is LGHDT and CDR2 is YNNKEL (reference sequence). J gave up 6 bases and V 4 bases, and 3 bases lay outside the gene matches. As DNA, the CDR3 is TGTGCCAGCAGCCCCCGGGACAGGGATGAAAAACTGTTTTTT. Its protein product is CASSPRDRDEKLFF.

This CDR3 reads CASSPGTVSSTDTQYF. Written as DNA, the CDR3 is TGTGCCAGCAGCCCAGGGACTGTGTCTAGCACAGATACGCAGTATTTT. The J gene is TRBJ2-3, the V gene TRBV7-2, with D tentatively TRBD2 (6 bases). The length of the CDR3 is 16 residues. Germline V gene sequence: CDR1 SGHTA, CDR2 FQGNSA. V lost 5 bases and J 0 bases, leaving 15 bases between the germline ends.

The V call is TRBV10-3, the J call TRBJ1-1; D unclear. The CDR3 spans 16 residues. The V end lost 1 base, the J end lost 7 bases, and 19 bases lay between the germline ends. The germline gives CDR1 ENHRY, CDR2 SYGVKD. CDR3 protein: CAISEFPTGPRVEAFF. The CDR3 bases are TGTGCCATCAGTGAGTTCCCCACCGGGCCGAGGGTTGAAGCTTTCTTT.

J is TRBJ2-2 and V is TRBV19; 7 bases fit TRBD1. Losses at the gene ends were 7 bases for V and 5 bases for J; bases not matched to a gene: 10. Germline-derived CDR1 and CDR2 are LNHDA and SQIVND (reference sequence). The CDR3 has 15 amino acids. The CDR3 loop reads CASKKGAEITGELFF. The CDR3 DNA follows: TGTGCCAGTAAAAAGGGGGCCGAGATTACCGGGGAGCTGTTTTTT.

This rearrangement joins TRBV18 to TRBJ1-2; D unclear. This CDR3 has 15 residues. Germline V gene data show CDR1 as KGHSH and CDR2 as LQKENI. Between the trimmed V and J ends, which lost 1 base and 2 bases, there was a span of 11 bases. The CDR3 bases are TGTGCCAGCTCACCACGGATACAGCGGAACTATGGCTACACCTTC. Translating gives CASSPRIQRNYGYTF.

The chain links TRBV20-1 to TRBJ2-3; D ambiguous. Trimming pared 8 bases from V and 2 bases from J, leaving 8 bases between. The germline gives CDR1 DFQATT, CDR2 SNEGSKA (reference sequence). CDR3 size: 11 residues. The CDR3 loop reads CSRLHTDTQYF. The CDR3, as DNA: TGCAGTAGACTGCACACAGATACGCAGTATTTT.

This clone was seen a handful of times. J is TRBJ1-6 and V is TRBV28; D is uncertain. The ends were cut back, 2 bases at V and 10 bases at J, with 12 bases in the middle. Germline V CDR1 and CDR2: MDHEN, SYDVKM. This CDR3 contains 14 residues. CDR3 in amino acids: CASSLGPSGSPLHF. The CDR3 nucleotides read TGTGCCAGCAGTTTAGGCCCCTCAGGCTCACCCCTCCACTTT.

V and J are TRBV10-3 and TRBJ2-7, with 8 bases that match TRBD2. The V segment lost 0 bases and the J segment 5 bases; nucleotides outside the gene matches: 9. The CDR3 covers 16 residues. Germline CDR1 ENHRY, CDR2 SYGVKD. CDR3: CAISESVGGVSDEQYF. CDR3 in DNA: TGTGCCATCAGTGAGTCCGTCGGGGGGGTGAGCGACGAGCAGTACTTC.

The chain employs TRBV3-1 (or the pseudogene TRBV3-2) and TRBJ2-1; TRBD2 agrees at 10 bases. The CDR3 is 18 amino acids. Per germline, CDR1 LGHDT and CDR2 YNNKEL (reference sequence). Trimming cost V 3 bases and J 2 bases; bases outside gene matches: 10. The CDR3 loop reads CASSQEVGLADTYNEQFF. The CDR3 region has the DNA TGTGCCAGCAGCCAGGAGGTAGGACTAGCGGACACCTACAATGAGCAGTTCTTC.

This chain connects TRBV7-2 to TRBJ2-1; no clear D. The ends were cut back, 5 bases at V and 4 bases at J, with 6 bases in the middle. From germline, CDR1 is SGHTA and CDR2 FQGNSA. CDR3 size: 12 residues. The chain's CDR3 is CASSPTYNEQFF. CDR3 DNA: TGTGCCAGCAGCCCCACTTACAATGAGCAGTTCTTC.

A single count supports this clone. This chain's CDR3 is CASSQAPNRATGELFF. The CDR3 DNA follows: TGTGCCAGCAGCCAAGCCCCAAACAGGGCAACCGGGGAGCTGTTTTTT. The chain joins TRBV7-9 to TRBJ2-2, with D possibly being TRBD1 (6 bases). Germline loops: CDR1 SEHNR, CDR2 FQNEAQ (reference sequence). The V end was cut by 5 bases, the J end by 5 bases, with 18 bases between. The CDR3 has 16 residues.

This sequence joins TRBV18 and TRBJ1-2; D unclear. The length of the CDR3 is 14 residues. Germline-derived CDR1 and CDR2 are KGHSH and LQKENI. The V end was cut by 3 bases, the J end by 3 bases, with 11 bases between. CDR3 sequence: CASSPTAADYGYTF. CDR3 in DNA: TGTGCCAGCTCACCCACAGCGGCGGACTATGGCTACACCTTC.

In this sample, this clone is large. The chain combines TRBV19 with TRBJ1-5; D may be TRBD1 (6 bases). Germline lookup yields CDR1 LNHDA and CDR2 SQIVND (reference sequence). V was trimmed by 7 bases and J by 2 bases, leaving 18 bases between them. CDR3 size: 16 residues. The CDR3 loop is CASISGGRRGNQPQHF. The CDR3 DNA follows: TGTGCCAGTATATCGGGGGGCAGACGGGGCAATCAGCCCCAGCATTTT.

This rearrangement joins TRBV6-5 to TRBJ2-7; TRBD2 aligns across 7 bases. CDR1 is MNHEY, CDR2 SVGAGI, per germline. After removal of 5 bases from V and 0 bases from J, the junction contained 4 bases not matched to a gene. This CDR3 has 14 residues. The CDR3: CASSLGEGSYEQYF. The CDR3 region has the DNA TGTGCCAGCAGTCTCGGGGAGGGCTCCTACGAGCAGTACTTC.

The gene calls are TRBV9 and TRBJ1-2; D is unresolved. Germline CDR1 is SGDLS and CDR2 is YYNGEE. Trimming took 0 bases from V and 5 from J, leaving 11 bases between them. This CDR3 spans 14 amino acids. Here the CDR3 DNA reads TGTGCCAGCAGCGTAGCTACAGCCTTTTATGGCTACACCTTC. It is translated as CASSVATAFYGYTF.

The CDR3 protein is CASSNRGLTYEQYF. The CDR3 DNA is TGCGCCAGCAGTAACAGGGGTCTAACTTACGAGCAGTACTTC. V and J are TRBV10-2 and TRBJ2-7; 7 nucleotides match TRBD1. There are 14 residues in the CDR3. Germline V gives CDR1 WSHSY, CDR2 SAAADI. The V and J ends lost 5 bases and 4 bases, in that order; junction bases with no gene match: 8.

The chain has TRBV7-8 and TRBJ1-1, with TRBD1 matching 7 bases. From germline, CDR1 is SGHVS and CDR2 FQNEAQ. The CDR3 spans 13 residues. The junction had 7 bases not matched to a gene; V was cut back by 6 bases and J by 6 bases. This CDR3 is CASRDRVPAEAFF. For the CDR3, the DNA is TGTGCCAGCAGAGACAGGGTGCCGGCTGAAGCTTTCTTT.

J is TRBJ1-6 and V is TRBV15, with 7 positions matching TRBD1. With V trimmed by 0 bases and J by 9 bases, 5 bases remained unmatched. CDR3 size: 15 residues. CDR1 and CDR2 (germline): LNHNV, YYDKDF (reference sequence). The CDR3 DNA sequence: TGTGCCACCAGCAGAGACCGGCAGGGGGTTTCACCCCTCCACTTT. Translated: CATSRDRQGVSPLHF.

This rearrangement joins TRBV27 to TRBJ2-5; 14 bases map to TRBD2. V was clipped by 4 bases and J by 1 base; unmatched bases: 5. CDR3 size: 17 residues. Germline V gene sequence: CDR1 MNHEY, CDR2 SMNVEV (reference sequence). In DNA, the CDR3 is TGTGCCAGCAGTTCGGGGACTAGCGGGGGCCTCCAAGAGACCCAGTACTTC. Amino acid sequence: CASSSGTSGGLQETQYF.